This TCR beta chain derives from a study of blood T cells in healthy people across ages (dated by TCRdb to the mid-2010s). The study in broad terms: In model experiments, template switching captured about one uniquely barcoded TCR beta cDNA molecule for every two T cells. Age-related changes in TCR beta repertoire diversity were measured in the study by deep sequencing normalized with unique cDNA molecular identifiers. The donors were split into four age groups: young (average about 15 years), middle-aged (more than 35), aged (over 55) and long-lived (roughly 88). Donors of different ages were randomly distributed across sequencing lanes to avoid experimental bias. For two donors (one aged 18 to 30 and one aged 80 or older), the study analyzed two additional independent replicas of 1 million unique cDNA reads from the same blood draw.

Receptor amplification or capture employed 5' RACE. For sequencing, an Illumina HiSeq 2500 was employed. A second about 7 to 12 cycle PCR used a sample-barcoded 5' primer and a J-beta primer mix. Each TCR beta cDNA molecule received a unique molecular identifier from a template-switch 5' adaptor carrying 12 random nucleotides. Each sample yielded at least 2.5 million CDR3-containing paired-end reads. The Mint cDNA synthesis kit, primed by a TRBC-specific oligonucleotide, was used to synthesize first-strand cDNA from all RNA. Following uracil-DNA glycosylase treatment, a first 18-cycle PCR with universal primers M1SS and BC2_uni_R was performed on all cDNA. The authors processed their data as follows. Normalization of each sample was performed by random selection of 1 million high-quality reads, each carrying a distinct molecular identifier. Instead of being binned into consensus sequences, reads that shared molecular identifiers were thrown out. MiTCR, set to a Q25 quality threshold and the strictest error-elimination algorithm, was used for CDR3 identification, clonotype clustering and error correction. A nonparametric unseen species model with Euler transformation was used to estimate lower-bound total TCR beta diversity. Using fastp at Q25 and MiXCR, TCRdb reprocessed the public reads and kept productive beta chains. Rows are combined by CDR3 protein, so each entry shows the most common genes and DNA. It is TCRdb's table, rather than the study itself, that gives the V and J calls and clone size. This sample holds 1.5 million to 2 million distinct CDR3 sequences; around 48% were observed only once. The top ten hold less than 2.5% of the sample.

The roughly 42 donors, aged 6 to 90 years, were systemically healthy Caucasian individuals from Russia. Each donor gave approximately 9.4 milliliters of peripheral blood, drawn into EDTA-treated Vacutainer tubes. Ficoll-Paque density-gradient centrifugation was used to isolate PBMCs, with at least 6.5 million per sample. Trizol reagent was used to extract total RNA from PBMCs, with at least 6 micrograms per sample. The percentages of naive CD45RAhigh/CD27high T cells were determined by flow cytometry on a PBMC aliquot from every donor. CDR1 and CDR2, per the germline V gene (reference sequence), are LNHNV and YYDKDF. CDR3 length: 14 amino acids, cysteine to phenylalanine. Of all the DNA, just the CDR3 is kept, 42 bases in frame from base 1. Overall results and qualifications from the work: Conclusive comparison of naive and antigen-experienced compartments was prevented by the profiling of bulk unsorted PBMCs. Estimates of total diversity based on one million sequenced T cells were regarded as lower bounds and as underestimates. Because donor CMV infection status was unknown, age-related changes in expanded clonotypes were potentially confounded. Observed TCR beta diversity per million T cells fell roughly linearly with age, and a significant reduction was already apparent by age about 38. There was a strong correlation between observed TCR beta diversity and the percentage of naive T cells measured by flow cytometry. Compared with the aged group, more naive CD4+ T cells, fewer expanded clones and increased TCR diversity were shown by the long-lived group, suggesting age selection.

To note about this clonotype: Which antigen it targets is not known. A junction end diverges from the germline sequence, so it may reflect a read error.

The material sequenced was blood. The TCR originated in a woman aged 40 to 50 in good health. The chain is encoded by TRBV15 joined to TRBJ1-1, with no confidently assigned D gene. CDR3 reads: CATSRVGGNAEAFF. The nucleotide sequence is given as TGTGCCACCAGCAGAGTTGGCGGGAACGCTGAAGCTTTCTTT.